These 25 T cell receptor beta chains were sequenced from one sample in a study of cytomegalovirus exposure and HLA in healthy donors. Libraries were prepared by immunoSEQ multiplex PCR; TCRdb keeps only in-frame clonotypes and omits some of them. The data show 150,000 to 200,000 clones, about three quarters seen once. Sequenced input: PBMCs. The receptors shown here come from a woman aged 30 to 39 in good health and CMV-seronegative.

This chain joins TRBV10-1 and TRBJ2-7; possible D gene TRBD2, 6 bases. Germline-derived CDR1 and CDR2 are WNHNN and SYGVQD (reference sequence). With 6 bases removed from V and 6 bases from J, the gap between germline ends came to 15 bases. The CDR3 runs 13 residues. The CDR3 reads CASRGTGTGEQYF. Here the CDR3 DNA reads TGCGCCAGCAGAGGGACCGGGACTGGCGAGCAGTACTTC.

With respect to this clone: This sample also contains other DNA sequences that code for the same CDR3. The rearrangement joins TRBV15 to TRBJ2-5, with 10 bases matching TRBD1. The CDR3 runs 14 residues. With V trimmed by 3 bases and J by 2 bases, 0 bases remained unmatched. Per germline, CDR1 LNHNV and CDR2 YYDKDF (reference sequence). The CDR3: CATSRDRGQETQYF. CDR3 nucleotide sequence: TGTGCCACCAGCAGGGACAGGGGGCAAGAGACCCAGTACTTC.

This chain joins TRBV2 and TRBJ1-3; perhaps TRBD1 as D (6 bases). V lost 8 bases, J lost 3 bases, and 14 bases lay in between. The CDR3 is 14 residues long. Germline V lookup: CDR1 SNHLY, CDR2 FYNNEI. The CDR3 DNA is TGTGCCAGCGTCAGGGGCTCGGGTGGAAACACCATATATTTT. It encodes CASVRGSGGNTIYF.

This chain connects TRBV18 to TRBJ1-4; possible D gene TRBD1, 5 bases. The CDR3 loop spans 15 amino acids. Germline V CDR1 and CDR2: KGHSH, LQKENI. The V end was cut by 6 bases, the J end by 5 bases, with 16 bases between. CDR3 DNA sequence: TGTGCCAGCTCCCCCCGGCGACAGAGAAATGAAAAACTGTTTTTT. This encodes CASSPRRQRNEKLFF. The whole variable domain, filled in from reference TRBV18 and TRBJ1-4, reads NAGVMQNPRHLVRRRGQEARLRCSPMKGHSHVYWYRQLPEEGLKFMVYLQKENIIDESGMPKERFSAEFPKEGPSILRIQQVVRGDSAAYFCASSPRRQRNEKLFFGSGTQLSVL.

This chain links TRBV9 with TRBJ2-7; TRBD2 is a possible D gene (5 bases). Trimming pared 4 bases from V and 0 bases from J, leaving 11 bases between. The CDR3 covers 14 residues. Germline CDR1 is SGDLS and CDR2 is YYNGEE. In DNA, the CDR3 is TGTGCCAGCAGCCCTAGCTTGAGCTCCTACGAGCAGTACTTC. Amino acids: CASSPSLSSYEQYF.

This clone was counted once. The chain links TRBV5-1 to TRBJ2-1, with D perhaps TRBD1 (6 bases). The germline V and J ends were trimmed by 4 bases and 4 bases, with 15 bases remaining between them. This CDR3 has 15 amino acids. Germline-derived CDR1 and CDR2 are SGHRS and YFSETQ. CDR3 in amino acids: CASSPGHLGYNEQFF. The CDR3 DNA reads as TGCGCCAGCAGCCCGGGACACCTGGGATACAATGAGCAGTTCTTC.

The V and J genes are TRBV11-2 and TRBJ1-2, with D possibly matching TRBD1 (5 bases). In germline, CDR1 is SGHAT, CDR2 FQNNGV. CDR3 length: 14 amino acids. Trimming took off 4 bases at V and 8 bases at J, with 17 bases between the two ends. For the CDR3, the DNA is TGTGCCAGCAGCTCCCCCCGGGGGTATTACGGCTACACCTTC. Translation gives CASSSPRGYYGYTF.

The rearrangement uses TRBV7-2 and TRBJ2-7; 9 nucleotides align to TRBD1. The germline V gene encodes CDR1 SGHTA and CDR2 FQGNSA. J gave up 2 bases and V 3 bases, and 2 bases lay outside the gene matches. The CDR3 contains 14 residues. Written as DNA, the CDR3 is TGTGCCAGCAGCTTCACAGGGGGCCCCTACGAGCAGTACTTC. Residues: CASSFTGGPYEQYF.

CDR3 in amino acids: CASSEGSGGTYNEQFF. In nucleotides, the CDR3 is TGTGCCAGCAGTGAAGGGTCCGGGGGAACCTACAATGAGCAGTTCTTC. The chain has TRBV6-1 and TRBJ2-1; possibly TRBD2 for D (6 bases). The CDR3 is made up of 16 amino acids. Per germline, CDR1 MNHNS and CDR2 SASEGT. V was cut by 1 base and J by 2 bases, with 12 bases left in between.

The chain links TRBV12-5 to TRBJ1-2; 7 bases map to TRBD1. V shed 5 bases, J shed 6 bases, and the junction held 3 bases outside the gene matches. Germline CDR1 is LGHNT and CDR2 is FRNRAP. This CDR3 contains 12 residues. CDR3 in amino acids: CASGQTGHGYTF. The CDR3, as DNA: TGTGCTAGTGGTCAGACAGGGCATGGCTACACCTTC.

The gene calls are TRBV30 and TRBJ2-5; 10 nucleotides align to TRBD1. Germline V gives CDR1 GTSNPN, CDR2 SVGIG (reference sequence). V lost 5 bases and J lost 4; bases outside the gene matches: 1. The CDR3 covers 12 residues. CDR3 DNA sequence: TGTGCCTGGGACAGGGGGCGAGAGACCCAGTACTTC. Translating gives CAWDRGRETQYF.

J is TRBJ1-1 and V is TRBV6-5; TRBD1 is a possible D gene (5 bases). With 7 bases removed from V and 1 base from J, the gap between germline ends came to 16 bases. This CDR3 spans 15 amino acids. Germline V gives CDR1 MNHEY, CDR2 SVGAGI. CDR3 sequence: CASNPRRGSNTEAFF. As DNA, the CDR3 is TGTGCCAGCAACCCCCGTAGGGGTTCGAACACTGAAGCTTTCTTT.

V gene TRBV5-5 combines with J gene TRBJ2-7; 8 nucleotides match TRBD1. V shed 2 bases and J 2 bases; nucleotides not matched to a gene: 9. CDR1 is SGHKS and CDR2 is YYEKEE in the germline V gene (reference sequence). The CDR3 consists of 16 residues. Here the CDR3 reads CASSFQTGTGTYEQYF. CDR3 bases: TGTGCCAGCAGCTTCCAGACCGGGACAGGCACCTACGAGCAGTACTTC.

Only a few counts were recorded for this clone. The J gene is TRBJ1-2, the V gene TRBV10-1, with D unclear. Trimming left V 5 bases short and J 2 bases short, with 9 bases between. Germline CDR1 and CDR2: WNHNN and SYGVQD (reference sequence). This CDR3 has 13 amino acids. The CDR3 DNA sequence: TGCGCCAGCAGTCCCCGTTTGAACTATGGCTACACCTTC. Its translation: CASSPRLNYGYTF.

The rearrangement links TRBV6-5 to TRBJ2-1; possible D gene TRBD2, 5 bases. V was trimmed by 6 bases and J by 9 bases, leaving 12 bases between them. Germline V gene data show CDR1 as MNHEY and CDR2 as SVGAGI. The CDR3 length is 12 residues. The DNA of the CDR3 is TGTGCCAGCAGCCCAGCGGTCGGTGAGCAGTTCTTC. It codes for CASSPAVGEQFF.

The chain links TRBV11-1 to TRBJ2-3; D is perhaps TRBD2 (5 bases). Looked up from germline, CDR1 is SGHAT and CDR2 is FQDESV (reference sequence). This CDR3 spans 15 amino acids. V lost 3 bases, J lost 0 bases, and 10 bases lay in between. The CDR3 sequence is CASSLERGSTDTQYF. CDR3 in DNA: TGTGCCAGCAGCTTGGAACGGGGTAGCACAGATACGCAGTATTTT.

This chain connects TRBV7-9 to TRBJ1-4; the match to TRBD1 covers 10 bases. Losses at the gene ends were 4 bases for V and 7 bases for J; bases not matched to a gene: 6. In germline, CDR1 is SEHNR, CDR2 FQNEAQ (reference sequence). The CDR3 extends over 15 amino acids. CDR3 residues: CASSSSTGGGEKLFF. The CDR3 DNA reads TGTGCCAGCAGCTCCTCGACAGGGGGCGGTGAAAAACTGTTTTTT.

V gene TRBV30 combines with J gene TRBJ1-5; a weak D match, TRBD1 (6 bases). V dropped 2 bases and J dropped 4 bases, with 12 bases sitting between them. Germline values: CDR1 GTSNPN, CDR2 SVGIG (reference sequence). The CDR3 extends over 14 amino acids. This CDR3 is CAWSRGTANQPQHF. CDR3 DNA sequence: TGTGCCTGGAGTAGGGGGACCGCTAATCAGCCCCAGCATTTT.

In nucleotides, the CDR3 is TGTGCCAGCTCACGGGGCGAGAATGAAAAACTGTTTTTT. This codes for CASSRGENEKLFF. The chain employs TRBV18 and TRBJ1-4; TRBD1 might be the D (5 bases). V dropped 4 bases and J dropped 5 bases, with 8 bases sitting between them. This CDR3 has 13 amino acids. CDR1 is KGHSH, CDR2 LQKENI, per germline.

The chain is built from TRBV27 and TRBJ1-5; maybe TRBD1 (6 bases). This CDR3 comprises 14 residues. Trimming pared 2 bases from V and 6 bases from J, leaving 11 bases between. From germline, CDR1 is MNHEY and CDR2 SMNVEV (reference sequence). The CDR3 reads CASSLRTGRQPQHF. The CDR3 coding sequence is TGTGCCAGCAGTTTAAGAACAGGGCGTCAGCCCCAGCATTTT.

V usage is TRBV18 and J usage is TRBJ1-2; 7 bases map to TRBD1. The CDR3 spans 13 residues. Germline V lookup: CDR1 KGHSH, CDR2 LQKENI. Germline trimming cut 1 base from V and 8 bases from J; bases unmatched to any gene: 4. CDR3 nucleotide sequence: TGTGCCAGCTCACCACGTGACAGGGACGGCTACACCTTC. Translation: CASSPRDRDGYTF.

This clone was recorded a few times. This chain uses TRBV7-2 with TRBJ2-7; 10 bases are a match to TRBD2. Looked up from germline, CDR1 is SGHTA and CDR2 is FQGNSA. The CDR3 runs to 16 residues. V shed 2 bases, J shed 4 bases, and the junction held 8 bases outside the gene matches. CDR3 bases: TGTGCCAGCAGCTTATCCGGGACTAGCGTGAGGTACGAGCAGTACTTC. Encoded protein: CASSLSGTSVRYEQYF.

The genes are TRBV15 and TRBJ1-5; D uncertain. V gave up 0 bases and J gave up 3 bases, with 9 bases separating them. The CDR3 extends over 15 amino acids. CDR1 is LNHNV and CDR2 is YYDKDF in the germline V gene (reference sequence). CDR3 bases: TGTGCCACCAGCAGAGATCAGAATACCAATCAGCCCCAGCATTTT. Amino acid sequence: CATSRDQNTNQPQHF.

The CDR3 coding sequence is TGCGCCAGCAGCCCCGGGAATGACAGGGTATACGAGCAGTACTTC. Amino acid sequence: CASSPGNDRVYEQYF. The gene calls are TRBV5-1 and TRBJ2-7; TRBD1 matches at 7 bases. This CDR3 has 15 amino acids. Germline-derived CDR1 and CDR2 are SGHRS and YFSETQ. Germline trimming cut 4 bases from V and 4 bases from J; bases unmatched to any gene: 11.

The rearrangement links TRBV5-1 to TRBJ1-1; tentative D call: TRBD1 (5 bases). Trimming pared 0 bases from V and 5 bases from J, leaving 11 bases between. Looked up from germline, CDR1 is SGHRS and CDR2 is YFSETQ. This CDR3 is built from 14 residues. The CDR3 loop is CASSLDQGGTEAFF. The DNA of the CDR3 is TGCGCCAGCAGCTTGGATCAGGGAGGGACTGAAGCTTTCTTT. The whole variable domain, filled in from reference TRBV5-1 and TRBJ1-1, reads KAGVTQTPRYLIKTRGQQVTLSCSPISGHRSVSWYQQTPGQGLQFLFEYFSETQRNKGNFPGRFSGRQFSNSRSEMNVSTLELGDSALYLCASSLDQGGTEAFFGQGTRLTVV.